Here is one T cell receptor (beta chain) with its context. Its target is unknown. The sample originates from a study of T-cell memory formation after mild COVID-19. Background on the study: TCR clusters mostly belonged to single donors. Study-wide results and limits: Pre-infection memory carried some responding clones, suggesting that cross-reactive memory joined.

TCRdb reprocessed the 5' RACE reads via MiXCR and lists one record per CDR3 protein. The top ten clones hold roughly a fifth of a sample with around 250,000 distinct CDR3 sequences, roughly 17% of them seen once. J lost 11 bases, V lost 0 bases, and 8 bases had no gene match. This CDR3 comprises 15 residues. Germline V gene lookup returns CDR1 SGDLS and CDR2 YYNGEE. Source material: PBMCs or a T cell subset sorted from them (not recorded which). V gene TRBV9 combines with J gene TRBJ1-6, with 7 nucleotides matching TRBD1. The receptor was derived from a man aged 18 to 30 who had mild COVID-19 (a few samples of this study predate the infection). Cell type and time point are not known. CDR3 DNA sequence: TGTGCCAGCAGCGTAGGGAGGGACAGTCGAACACCCCTCCACTTT. This sequence encodes CASSVGRDSRTPLHF.